One TCR beta chain is described in this entry. Its antigen remains unknown. This sample was included in a study of T cell responses to AZD1222 COVID-19 vaccine. Findings of the study overall: Of the AZD1222 recipients, only 5 or 6 were seropositive at baseline. Repertoires were obtained solely post-peak T cell response.

Data came from immunoSEQ multiplex PCR; TCRdb stores just in-frame clones and leaves some out. This sample has about 140,000 clones, with roughly 90% found just once. This sequence originates from an adult in good health. This specimen was peripheral blood, taken on day 0 of AZD1222 vaccination.

The CDR3 DNA reads as TGTGCCAGCAGTCCCAGGGCGGGGGCCAAAAACATTCAGTACTTC. Its translation is CASSPRAGAKNIQYF. The V call is TRBV25-1, the J call TRBJ2-4; possible D gene TRBD2, 6 bases. The V and J ends lost 5 bases and 1 base respectively, with 12 bases between them. There are 15 residues in the CDR3. Germline lookup yields CDR1 MGHDK and CDR2 SYGVNS.